In its sample, the clone carrying this TCR beta chain was seen a few times. This entry belongs to a study of T cells after yellow fever vaccination. One entry per CDR3 protein, called by TCRdb with MiXCR from the 5' RACE reads. The table records about 110,000 distinct CDR3 sequences, 8.4% of them present only once. The origin of this receptor is a man aged 25 to 45 who received the YFV17D yellow fever vaccine. Here the sequenced sample was CD8+ T cells sorted from PBMCs, taken 45 days after the yellow fever booster vaccination.

The CDR3 coding sequence is TGTGCCAGCTCACCCGAAGGAAACACCATATATTTT. Its protein product is CASSPEGNTIYF. The V call is TRBV18, the J call TRBJ1-3; the D is unclear. This CDR3 is built from 12 residues. Trimming took off 3 bases at V and 4 bases at J, with 4 bases between the two ends. Looked up from germline, CDR1 is KGHSH and CDR2 is LQKENI.